This TCR beta chain came from a study of human T cells and chemical hapten exposure. Indicated time point: patch test 1, 2 weeks after DPC sensitization. This sample's treatment: therapeutic diphenylcyclopropenone sensitization with weekly scalp DPC. This clonotype was detected many times. During construction of the library, unique molecular identifiers were attached to individual cDNA molecules for quantitative, reproducible TCR counting. TCRdb reanalysed the RACE reads using MiXCR and keeps one entry per CDR3 protein. Found here are more than 65,000 distinct CDR3 sequences, 10% of them singletons; the top ten hold roughly 1.4%. V was clipped by 4 bases and J by 6 bases; unmatched bases: 2. The CDR3 is 15 amino acids. Germline CDR1 is SGHTA and CDR2 is FQGNSA.

This specimen consisted of whole blood, obtained in connection with sensitization to the hapten diphenylcyclopropenone (DPC). The receptor's source is a woman between 45 and 60 years old with alopecia areata. Some clones in this sample may be carry-over from other donors' samples. V gene TRBV7-2 combines with J gene TRBJ2-5, with 16 bases that match TRBD2. The CDR3 region has the DNA TGTGCCAGCAGCTCGGGACTAGCGGGAGGGAAGACCCAGTACTTC. It specifies CASSSGLAGGKTQYF.